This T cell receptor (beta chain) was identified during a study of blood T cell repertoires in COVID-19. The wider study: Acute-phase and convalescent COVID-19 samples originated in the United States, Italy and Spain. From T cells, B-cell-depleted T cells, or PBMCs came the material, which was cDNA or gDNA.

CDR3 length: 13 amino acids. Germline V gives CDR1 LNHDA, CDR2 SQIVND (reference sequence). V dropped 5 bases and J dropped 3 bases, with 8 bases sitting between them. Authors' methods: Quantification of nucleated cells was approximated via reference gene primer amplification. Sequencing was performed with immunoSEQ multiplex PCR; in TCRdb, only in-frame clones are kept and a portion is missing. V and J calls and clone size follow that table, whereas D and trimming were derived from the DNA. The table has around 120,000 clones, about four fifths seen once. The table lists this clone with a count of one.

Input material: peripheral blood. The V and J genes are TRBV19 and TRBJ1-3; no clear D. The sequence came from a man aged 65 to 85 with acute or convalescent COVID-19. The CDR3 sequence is CASSPLLGNTIYF. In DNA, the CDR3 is TGTGCCAGTAGTCCCCTTCTTGGAAACACCATATATTTT.